This TCR beta chain was obtained from a study of shared clonotypes between healthy human individuals. Study summary: The cohort had two women and a few men, ages 18 to 49.

This clone was seen a handful of times. The CDR3 has 16 residues. The germline CDR1 and CDR2 sequences are MRHNA and SNTAGT. The V end was cut by 4 bases, the J end by 4 bases, with 14 bases between. The protocol was immunoSEQ multiplex PCR, while the TCRdb copy is restricted to in-frame clones and leaves out a portion. The sample carries about 79,000 clones, around 57% recorded once. The sequence was collected from a man aged 25-45 years in good health. Sequencing input: memory CD8+ T cells sorted from blood. Subset reported: CD45RO+ cells pooled with CCR7-negative TemRA cells. The rearrangement joins TRBV6-4 to TRBJ2-6; TRBD1 might be the D (5 bases). The CDR3 bases are TGTGCCAGCAGTGGCCAGACAGAGTCAGGGGCCAACGTCCTGACTTTC. Translated: CASSGQTESGANVLTF.